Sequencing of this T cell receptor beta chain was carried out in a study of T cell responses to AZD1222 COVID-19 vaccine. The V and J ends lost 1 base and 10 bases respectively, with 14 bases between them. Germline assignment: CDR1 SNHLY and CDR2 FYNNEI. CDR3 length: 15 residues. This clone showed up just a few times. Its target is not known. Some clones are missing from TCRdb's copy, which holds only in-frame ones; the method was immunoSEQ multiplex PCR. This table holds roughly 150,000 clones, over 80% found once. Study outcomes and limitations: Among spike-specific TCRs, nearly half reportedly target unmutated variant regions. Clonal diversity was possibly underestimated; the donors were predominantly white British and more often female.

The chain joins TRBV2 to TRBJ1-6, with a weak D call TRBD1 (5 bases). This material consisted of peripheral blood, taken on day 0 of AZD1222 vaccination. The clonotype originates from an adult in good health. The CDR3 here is CASSEEAGQGSPLHF. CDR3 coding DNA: TGTGCCAGCAGTGAAGAGGCAGGGCAGGGATCACCCCTCCACTTT.